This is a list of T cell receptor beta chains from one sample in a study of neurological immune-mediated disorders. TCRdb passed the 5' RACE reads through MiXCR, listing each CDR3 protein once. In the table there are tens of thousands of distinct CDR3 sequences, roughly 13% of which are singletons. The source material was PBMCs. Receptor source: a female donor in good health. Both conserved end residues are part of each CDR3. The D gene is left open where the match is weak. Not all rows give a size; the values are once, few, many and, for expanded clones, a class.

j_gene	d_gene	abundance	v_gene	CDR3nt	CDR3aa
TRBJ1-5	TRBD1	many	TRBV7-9	TGTGCCAGCAGCTCGGGGCCTGCGGCGGGACAGGGAAGGTCTGATCAGCCCCAGCATTTT	CASSSGPAAGQGRSDQPQHF
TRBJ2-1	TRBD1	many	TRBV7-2	TGTGCCAGCAGCTCCCGACAGGGGCTATACAATGAGCAGTTCTTC	CASSSRQGLYNEQFF
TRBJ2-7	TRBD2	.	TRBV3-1	TGTGCCAGAAGCCGGGGGACTAGCAGGTACTACGAGCAGTACTTC	CARSRGTSRYYEQYF
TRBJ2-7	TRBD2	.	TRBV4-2	TGTGCCAGCAGCACGGGTGGGAGCGGGAGTAACGAGCAGTACTTC	CASSTGGSGSNEQYF
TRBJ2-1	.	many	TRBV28	TGTGCCAGCAGTCTCCCGGCCAGGACCTCCAATGAGCAGTTCTTC	CASSLPARTSNEQFF
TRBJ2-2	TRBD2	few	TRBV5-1	TGCGCCAGCAGCTTATCGCCTAGCGGGAGGGACACCGGGGAGCTGTTTTTT	CASSLSPSGRDTGELFF
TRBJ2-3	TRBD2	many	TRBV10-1	TGCGCCAGCAGTGAGTCGGGAGCGGGAGTCGGAGATACGCAGTATTTT	CASSESGAGVGDTQYF
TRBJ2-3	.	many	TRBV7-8	TGTGCCAGCAGCTTATCTAGCGCTAGCACAGATACGCAGTATTTT	CASSLSSASTDTQYF
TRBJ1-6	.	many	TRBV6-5	TGTGCCAGCAGTTACTCAAACCGGAGATATAATTCACCCCTCCACTTT	CASSYSNRRYNSPLHF
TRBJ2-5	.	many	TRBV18	TGTGCCAGCTCGGCCGGGGTAGGAGAGACCCAGTACTTC	CASSAGVGETQYF
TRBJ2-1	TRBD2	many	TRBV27	TGTGCCAGCAGCCCCGCGAAGGGACTAGCGTACGGTGAGCAGTTCTTC	CASSPAKGLAYGEQFF
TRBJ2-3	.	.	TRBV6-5	TGTGCCACCCCTGGGGCCAATAATACGCAGTATTTT	CATPGANNTQYF
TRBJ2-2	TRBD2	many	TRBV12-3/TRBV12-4	TGTGCCAGCAGCCCTAGCGGGAAGAACACCGGGGAGCTGTTTTTT	CASSPSGKNTGELFF
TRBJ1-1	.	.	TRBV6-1	TGTGCCAGCAGTGATACGTCCGGCACTGAAGCTTTCTTT	CASSDTSGTEAFF
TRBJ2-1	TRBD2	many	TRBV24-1	TGTGCCACCAGTGACGCCGCCTCCTTAGCGGGAGGGGGCAATGAGCAGTTCTTC	CATSDAASLAGGGNEQFF
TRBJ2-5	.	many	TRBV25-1	TGTGCCAGCAGAGAATCTCTAGCCGGGCCCCAGTACTTC	CASRESLAGPQYF
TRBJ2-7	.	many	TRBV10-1	TGCGCCAGCTTGGATACAGGCGGGGAGAAGTGCGAGCAGTACTTC	CASLDTGGEKCEQYF
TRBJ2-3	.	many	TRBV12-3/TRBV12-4	TGTGCCAGCAGCCTCCGGAGGGCCACAGATACGCAGTATTTT	CASSLRRATDTQYF
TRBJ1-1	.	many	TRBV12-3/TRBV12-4	TGTGCCAGCAGTTTTGGGCAGGGTGTCTCGGCTTTCTTT	CASSFGQGVSAFF
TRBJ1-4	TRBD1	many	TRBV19	TGTGCCAGTGGCATGACAGGGGGCTCTGTCGAAAAACTGTTTTTT	CASGMTGGSVEKLFF
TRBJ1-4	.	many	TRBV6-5	TGTGCCAGCAGACGAAATGAAAAACTGTTTTTT	CASRRNEKLFF
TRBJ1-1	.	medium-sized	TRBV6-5	TGTGCCAGCAGTTACTCGTCCAGGGCCGAAGCTTTCTTT	CASSYSSRAEAFF
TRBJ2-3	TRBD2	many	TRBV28	TGTGCCAGCAGTCCGCTAGCGGGAGTAGCAGATACGCAGTATTTT	CASSPLAGVADTQYF
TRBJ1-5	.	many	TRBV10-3	TGTGCCACCTATGACAGTTATAGCAATCAGCCCCAGCATTTT	CATYDSYSNQPQHF
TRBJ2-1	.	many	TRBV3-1	TGTGCCAGCAGCCACCGATTCGTTCTGGAGGGGGAGCAGTTCTTC	CASSHRFVLEGEQFF
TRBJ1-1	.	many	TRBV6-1	TGTGCCAGCAGCGCCTATAGCATGTTGAACACTGAAGCTTTCTTT	CASSAYSMLNTEAFF
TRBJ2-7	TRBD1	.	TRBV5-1	TGCGCCAGCAGCCCCCGGACAGGGGGCGCGTACGAGCAGTACTTC	CASSPRTGGAYEQYF
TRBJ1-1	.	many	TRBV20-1	TGCAGTGCTAAGGAGGGAGACTACACTGAAGCTTTCTTT	CSAKEGDYTEAFF
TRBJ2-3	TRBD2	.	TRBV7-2	TGTGCCAGCAGCGGGACTAGCGGGATGGGCACAGATACGCAGTATTTT	CASSGTSGMGTDTQYF
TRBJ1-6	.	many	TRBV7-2	TGTGCCAGCAGCGGCCCGGGAGGGATGGGCAATTCACCCCTCCACTTT	CASSGPGGMGNSPLHF
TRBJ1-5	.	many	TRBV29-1	TGCAGCGTTGGAGGGGGTAATCAGCCCCAGCATTTT	CSVGGGNQPQHF
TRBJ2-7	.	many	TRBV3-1	TGTGCCAGCAGCCAAGAGCGTCGGGCCTACGAGCAGTACTTC	CASSQERRAYEQYF
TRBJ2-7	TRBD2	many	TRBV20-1	TGCAGTGCTTCGTCACTAGCGGCGCGCTCCTACGAGCAGTACTTC	CSASSLAARSYEQYF
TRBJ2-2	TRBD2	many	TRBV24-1	TGTGCCACCAGTGCAGCGGGAGATGGCACCGGGGAGCTGTTTTTT	CATSAAGDGTGELFF
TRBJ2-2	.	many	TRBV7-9	TGTGCCAGCAGCTTGTCAGGGGCAGTCGGCACCGGGGAGCTGTTTTTT	CASSLSGAVGTGELFF
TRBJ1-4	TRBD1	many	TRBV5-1	TGCGCCAGCAGCCTTGGACAGGGGGCGCCGACTAATGAAAAACTGTTTTTT	CASSLGQGAPTNEKLFF
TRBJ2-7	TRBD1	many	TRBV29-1	TGCAGCGTTGAAATGGGACAGGGGGTCACCTCCTACGAGCAGTACTTC	CSVEMGQGVTSYEQYF
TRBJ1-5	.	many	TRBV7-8	TGTGCCAGCAGCTCCACCGGGAACTTACAAAGCAATCAGCCCCAGCATTTT	CASSSTGNLQSNQPQHF
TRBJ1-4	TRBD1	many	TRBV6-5	TGTGCCAGCAGTCCCCGGACAGGAAATAATGAAAAACTGTTTTTT	CASSPRTGNNEKLFF
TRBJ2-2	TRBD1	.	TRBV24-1	TGTGCCACCAGTGCGGCCGGGACAGGGGGAACCGGGGAGCTGTTTTTT	CATSAAGTGGTGELFF
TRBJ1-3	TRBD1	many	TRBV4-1	TGCGCCAGCAGCCCGGGCCGGGGACAGGGTTCTGGAAACACCATATATTTT	CASSPGRGQGSGNTIYF
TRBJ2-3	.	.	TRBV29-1	TGCAGCACAAAATCGGACCTAGATACGCAGTATTTT	CSTKSDLDTQYF
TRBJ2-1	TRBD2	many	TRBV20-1	TGCAGTGCTAGAAGGAGGGGAGCGGGGGGGAGCTCCTACAATGAGCAGTTCTTC	CSARRRGAGGSSYNEQFF
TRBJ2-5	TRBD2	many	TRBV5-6	TGTGCCAGCAGCATCGGACTAGCGGTAGAGACCCAGTACTTC	CASSIGLAVETQYF
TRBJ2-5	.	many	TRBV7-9	TGTGCCAGCAGCTTAGTCACAACTGGGGAGACCCAGTACTTC	CASSLVTTGETQYF
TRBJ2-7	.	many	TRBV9	TGTGCCAGCAGCACCGGGGCATTCTCCTACGAGCAGTACTTC	CASSTGAFSYEQYF
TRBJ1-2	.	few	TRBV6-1	TGTGCCAGCAGTGAAGATCGGGGCTTAGGTGGCTACACCTTC	CASSEDRGLGGYTF
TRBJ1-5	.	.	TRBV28	TGTGCCAGCAGTTCCGGGGCAACCCAGCATTTT	CASSSGATQHF
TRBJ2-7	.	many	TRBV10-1	TGCGCCAGCAGTGAGAGGATAGCTCTTGAGCAGTACTTC	CASSERIALEQYF
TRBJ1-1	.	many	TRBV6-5	TGTGCCAGCAGTGGCGGAAGGAACACTGAAGCTTTCTTT	CASSGGRNTEAFF
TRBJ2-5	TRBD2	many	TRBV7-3	TGTGCCAGCAGCCGTACTAGCGGGGTAAAAGAGACCCAGTACTTC	CASSRTSGVKETQYF
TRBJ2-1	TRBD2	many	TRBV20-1	TGCAGTGCTAGGAGAAGCGGGAGGGCCAATGAGCAGTTCTTC	CSARRSGRANEQFF
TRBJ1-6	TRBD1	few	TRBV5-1	TGCGCCAGCAGCGTGACAGGGTCCGATTCACCCCTCCACTTT	CASSVTGSDSPLHF
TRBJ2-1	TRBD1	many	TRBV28	TGTGCCAGCACTCTCGCCGGGACAGGGGGCTACAATGAGCAGTTCTTC	CASTLAGTGGYNEQFF
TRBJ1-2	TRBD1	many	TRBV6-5	TGTGCCAGCAGTCTGACAGGGGTCTATGGCTACACCTTC	CASSLTGVYGYTF